The next 23 T cell receptor beta chains were all read from a single sample in a study of cytomegalovirus exposure and HLA in healthy donors. Amplification used 60 Vbeta primers and 13 Jbeta primers. Using immunoSEQ multiplex PCR, the repertoire was profiled, and TCRdb retains in-frame clones only, with some absent. The data hold 130,000 or so clones, with 88% observed a single time. Specimen: PBMCs. These receptors all stem from a woman between 40 and 55 years old in good health and CMV-seronegative.

The genes are TRBV7-9 and TRBJ2-1; TRBD2 aligns across 11 bases. Germline loops: CDR1 SEHNR, CDR2 FQNEAQ (reference sequence). CDR3 size: 14 residues. V shed 6 bases and J 9 bases; nucleotides not matched to a gene: 7. As DNA, the CDR3 is TGTGCCAGCAGATGGTCTGGGACTAGCGGTGAGCAGTTCTTC. It translates to CASRWSGTSGEQFF.

The rearrangement joins TRBV5-1 to TRBJ1-3, with D uncertain. Per germline, CDR1 SGHRS and CDR2 YFSETQ. V gave up 3 bases and J gave up 0 bases, with 13 bases separating them. The CDR3 is 16 residues long. The CDR3 reads CASSSQNSFSGNTIYF. CDR3 in DNA: TGCGCCAGCAGCTCGCAAAACAGTTTCTCTGGAAACACCATATATTTT.

This clone came up a few times. The chain links TRBV4-3 to TRBJ1-5; D may be TRBD1 (6 bases). V was pared by 1 base and J by 5 bases, with 12 bases between. CDR3 length: 15 residues. Germline loops: CDR1 LGHNA, CDR2 YSLEER. CDR3 bases: TGCGCCAGCAGCCAAGCCATGGACAGTTATCAGCCCCAGCATTTT. Amino acids: CASSQAMDSYQPQHF.

The CDR3 DNA reads TGCGCCAGCAGTTCGGGACAGCTAGAGACCCAGTACTTC. Translated: CASSSGQLETQYF. The chain couples TRBV10-1 to TRBJ2-5; TRBD1 aligns across 7 bases. Losses at the gene ends were 5 bases for V and 4 bases for J; bases not matched to a gene: 4. CDR1 and CDR2 (germline): WNHNN, SYGVQD (reference sequence). The CDR3 has 13 amino acids.

The chain combines TRBV2 with TRBJ2-7; D is possibly TRBD1 (5 bases). The CDR3 runs 13 residues. CDR1 SNHLY and CDR2 FYNNEI come from the germline V gene. V was cut by 7 bases and J by 2 bases, with 12 bases left in between. The CDR3 region has the DNA TGTGCCAGCACACCTGACAGCGCCTACGAGCAGTACTTC. It translates to CASTPDSAYEQYF.

V gene TRBV2 combines with J gene TRBJ2-7; TRBD2 aligns across 7 bases. From germline, CDR1 is SNHLY and CDR2 FYNNEI. Unmatched junction bases numbered 8, after V lost 0 bases and J lost 3 bases. CDR3 length: 16 amino acids. The CDR3 loop is CASSEASTAGYYEQYF. As DNA, the CDR3 is TGTGCCAGCAGTGAAGCGAGCACAGCGGGGTACTACGAGCAGTACTTC.

V gene TRBV7-6 combines with J gene TRBJ2-1; D not certain. The CDR3 is 12 residues long. Germline CDR1 and CDR2: SGHVS and FNYEAQ. The V and J ends lost 5 bases and 4 bases respectively, with 6 bases between them. The CDR3 region has the DNA TGTGCCAGCAGCGTAAATTACAATGAGCAGTTCTTC. This translates into CASSVNYNEQFF.

The chain recombines TRBV5-1 with TRBJ2-7, with 10 bases aligning to TRBD2. The germline V gene has CDR1 SGHRS and CDR2 YFSETQ. The CDR3 is 15 amino acids. The trim removed 6 bases at V and 4 bases at J, leaving 10 bases unmatched. The CDR3 DNA reads TGCGCCAGCACCCCAAGCGGGAGGGCCAATTACGAGCAGTACTTC. Residues: CASTPSGRANYEQYF. The full variable domain, in which reference TRBV5-1 and TRBJ2-7 provide the parts outside the CDR3, is KAGVTQTPRYLIKTRGQQVTLSCSPISGHRSVSWYQQTPGQGLQFLFEYFSETQRNKGNFPGRFSGRQFSNSRSEMNVSTLELGDSALYLCASTPSGRANYEQYFGPGTRLTVT.

The V gene is TRBV28, the J gene TRBJ1-2; 10 bases are shared with TRBD1. Trimming took 2 bases from V and 7 from J; bases not matched to a gene: 7. This CDR3 contains 15 residues. Germline CDR1 is MDHEN and CDR2 is SYDVKM. The DNA for the CDR3 is TGTGCCAGCAGTTTACCGGGACAGGGGTTCGGTGGCTACACCTTC. This encodes CASSLPGQGFGGYTF.

The V call is TRBV4-3, the J call TRBJ2-3, with 7 nucleotides matching TRBD1. V trimming: 4 bases; J trimming: 4 bases; junction bases outside the gene matches: 11. CDR3 size: 16 residues. CDR1 is LGHNA and CDR2 is YSLEER in the germline V gene. The DNA of the CDR3 is TGCGCCAGCAGCCTGCGGACAGGAGCCCAGGCAGATACGCAGTATTTT. It translates to CASSLRTGAQADTQYF.

V is TRBV5-6 and J is TRBJ1-5; the D is unclear. Germline V gives CDR1 SGHDT, CDR2 YYEEEE. V lost 4 bases, J lost 0 bases, and 8 bases lay in between. The CDR3 is 14 residues long. CDR3 residues: CASSPLGSNQPQHF. In DNA form, the CDR3 reads TGTGCCAGCAGCCCGCTCGGTAGCAATCAGCCCCAGCATTTT.

The rearrangement joins TRBV27 to TRBJ2-1; 7 nucleotides agree with TRBD2. Germline-derived CDR1 and CDR2 are MNHEY and SMNVEV (reference sequence). The trim removed 4 bases at V and 5 bases at J, leaving 8 bases unmatched. The CDR3 sequence is 15 residues long. The CDR3 DNA is TGTGCCAGCAGTTCTCGACTGGGGGGGAACAATGAGCAGTTCTTC. Encoded protein: CASSSRLGGNNEQFF.

This rearrangement joins TRBV5-1 to TRBJ2-1; 9 positions agree with TRBD2. Germline-derived CDR1 and CDR2 are SGHRS and YFSETQ. CDR3 size: 16 residues. V dropped 4 bases and J dropped 1; count of bases not matched to a gene: 6. The CDR3 spells CASSPNLAGSYNEQFF. CDR3 bases: TGCGCCAGCAGCCCCAACCTAGCGGGGTCCTACAATGAGCAGTTCTTC.

The chain is built from TRBV25-1 and TRBJ2-3; maybe TRBD1 (5 bases). The CDR3 runs 14 residues. V was clipped by 5 bases and J by 1 base, with 10 bases between them. Germline CDR1 and CDR2: MGHDK and SYGVNS. In nucleotides, the CDR3 is TGTGCCAGCAGTATTCAGGGCCGCACAGATACGCAGTATTTT. Its translation is CASSIQGRTDTQYF.

A word on this clone: A junction boundary mismatches the germline segment, possibly from a read error. The V gene is TRBV7-9, the J gene TRBJ2-7; 8 bases are a match to TRBD1. Germline-derived CDR1 and CDR2 are SEHNR and FQNEAQ (reference sequence). The CDR3 loop spans 14 amino acids. CDR3 sequence reads: CSSNELGQGYEQYF. CDR3 DNA: TGTTCCAGCAACGAGTTAGGACAGGGCTACGAGCAGTACTTC.

The V and J genes are TRBV28 and TRBJ1-2, with D uncertain. V shed 3 bases and J shed 1 base, with 9 bases lying between them. The germline V gene encodes CDR1 MDHEN and CDR2 SYDVKM. The CDR3 extends over 14 amino acids. The CDR3 DNA is TGTGCCAGCAGTTTGGAGCATCTTAACTATGGCTACACCTTC. This sequence encodes CASSLEHLNYGYTF.

The chain's CDR3 is CSVGSLEQFF. The CDR3 coding sequence is TGCAGCGTTGGTAGTCTTGAGCAGTTCTTC. V gene TRBV29-1 combines with J gene TRBJ2-1; D is unclear. V shed 4 bases and J shed 9 bases, with 7 bases lying between them. The CDR3 loop spans 10 amino acids. Germline CDR1 reads SQVTM; CDR2 reads ANQGSEA.

V usage is TRBV5-4 and J usage is TRBJ2-3; 7 positions agree with TRBD2. In germline, CDR1 is SGHNT, CDR2 YYREEE (reference sequence). The CDR3 runs to 15 residues. J lost 0 bases, V lost 4 bases, and 5 bases had no gene match. CDR3 DNA: TGTGCCAGCAGCAGCCTAGCGGCTAGCACAGATACGCAGTATTTT. Translated, it gives CASSSLAASTDTQYF.

The chain couples TRBV6-1 to TRBJ2-7; possibly TRBD2 for D (6 bases). Trimming left V 3 bases short and J 2 bases short, with 11 bases between. This CDR3 region has 14 residues. Looked up from germline, CDR1 is MNHNS and CDR2 is SASEGT. The CDR3 region is CASSEEGPTYEQYF. The CDR3 region has the DNA TGTGCCAGCAGTGAGGAGGGACCAACCTACGAGCAGTACTTC.

The rearrangement uses TRBV7-9 and TRBJ2-7; D gene uncertain. The CDR3 loop spans 15 amino acids. Trimming left V 2 bases short and J 4 bases short, with 15 bases between. Per germline, CDR1 SEHNR and CDR2 FQNEAQ (reference sequence). The CDR3 nucleotides read TGTGCCAGCAGCTTATTGGCGGTTTCTTTGTACGAGCAGTACTTC. Translation: CASSLLAVSLYEQYF.

The sample holds a few counts of this clone. The chain couples TRBV27 to TRBJ2-7; 9 nucleotides align to TRBD1. CDR1 and CDR2 from the germline V gene are MNHEY and SMNVEV (reference sequence). Germline trimming cut 4 bases from V and 8 bases from J; bases unmatched to any gene: 18. This CDR3 spans 17 amino acids. This CDR3 is CASSSPGQGHRALKQYF. The CDR3, as DNA: TGTGCCAGCAGTTCGCCGGGACAGGGTCATCGTGCCCTGAAGCAGTACTTC.

CDR3 coding DNA: TGTGCCAGCAGTTTTGGAGGGAGCAAACTGTTTTTT. Residues: CASSFGGSKLFF. The chain recombines TRBV28 with TRBJ1-4; D is undetermined. CDR1 is MDHEN and CDR2 is SYDVKM in the germline V gene. V was shortened by 3 bases and J by 11 bases, with 10 bases between the two germline ends. The CDR3 covers 12 residues.

Here the CDR3 DNA reads TGTGCCAGCAGCTACTCTAGCGGATACACAGATACGCAGTATTTT. Translated, it gives CASSYSSGYTDTQYF. This chain joins TRBV11-3 and TRBJ2-3, with TRBD2 identical over 7 bases. V lost 4 bases and J lost 2; bases outside the gene matches: 6. In germline, CDR1 is SGHNT, CDR2 YENEEA. This CDR3 region has 15 residues.